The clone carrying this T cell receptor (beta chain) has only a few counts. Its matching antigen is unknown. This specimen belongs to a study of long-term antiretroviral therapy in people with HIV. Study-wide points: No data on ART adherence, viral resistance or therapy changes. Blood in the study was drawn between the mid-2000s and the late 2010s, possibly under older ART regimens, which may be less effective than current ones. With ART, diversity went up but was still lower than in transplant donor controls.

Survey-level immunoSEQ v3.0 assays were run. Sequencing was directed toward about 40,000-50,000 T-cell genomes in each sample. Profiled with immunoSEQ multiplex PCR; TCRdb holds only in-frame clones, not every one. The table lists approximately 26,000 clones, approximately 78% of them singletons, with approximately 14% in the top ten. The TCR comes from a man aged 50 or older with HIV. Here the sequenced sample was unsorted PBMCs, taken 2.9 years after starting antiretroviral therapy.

The CDR3 is CASSPTAGLGSPLHF. The CDR3, as DNA: TGTGCCAGCAGCCCCACGGCAGGGTTGGGGTCACCCCTCCACTTT. The J gene is TRBJ1-6, the V gene TRBV7-9; TRBD1 might be the D (5 bases). CDR1 SEHNR and CDR2 FQNEAQ come from the germline V gene (reference sequence). CDR3 size: 15 residues. Trimming cost V 5 bases and J 10 bases, with 18 bases left between them.